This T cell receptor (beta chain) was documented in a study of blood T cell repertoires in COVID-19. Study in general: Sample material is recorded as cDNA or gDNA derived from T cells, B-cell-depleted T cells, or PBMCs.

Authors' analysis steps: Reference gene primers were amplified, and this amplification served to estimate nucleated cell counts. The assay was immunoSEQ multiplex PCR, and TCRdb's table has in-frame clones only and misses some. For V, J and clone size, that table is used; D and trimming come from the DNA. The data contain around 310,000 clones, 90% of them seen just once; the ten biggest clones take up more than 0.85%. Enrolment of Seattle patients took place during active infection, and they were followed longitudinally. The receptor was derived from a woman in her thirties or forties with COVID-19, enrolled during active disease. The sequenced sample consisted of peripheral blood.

The CDR3 sequence is CASSFPDRGSQPQHF. The CDR3 DNA reads TGTGCCAGCAGTTTCCCCGACAGGGGATCCCAGCCCCAGCATTTT. The chain uses TRBV27 and TRBJ1-5; TRBD1 matches 8 bases. The CDR3 length is 15 residues. The J segment lost 7 bases and the V segment lost 3 bases, leaving 8 bases of the junction unmatched. The germline gives CDR1 MNHEY, CDR2 SMNVEV (reference sequence).